The rows below give T cell receptor beta chains drawn from one sample of a study of cytomegalovirus exposure and HLA in healthy donors. The table came from immunoSEQ multiplex PCR; TCRdb's copy has only in-frame clones and leaves some out. Of more than 95,000 clones listed, under 85% were seen once; the top ten hold around 4%. Sequencing used PBMCs. The receptors shown here come from a woman aged 45-59 years in good health and CMV-seropositive. CDR3s include the opening cysteine and the closing phenylalanine or tryptophan.

>TRBV5-6
CASSLVLGAENEQFF
>TRBV6-6
CASSYSRLGYTF
>TRBV6-6
CASSTGVSGNTIYF
>TRBV11-2
CASSSWGVFDTGELFF
>TRBV5-6
CASSLTSFYGYTF
>TRBV28
CASSPGLLDSPLHF
>TRBV4-1
CASSHDISYEQYF
>TRBV10-2
CASSEGTGQAYEQYF
>TRBV10-3
CATRTAGTNEKLFF
>TRBV7-8
CASSNVRTGPSYNSPLHF
>TRBV7-8
CASSLWGGGGRNYGYTF
>TRBV18
CASSPIITGNEQYF
>TRBV5-1
CASGKGQLYEQYF
>TRBV6-1
CASSLIGSTDTQYF
>TRBV20-1
CSARGGHEQYF
>TRBV27
CATTDSSYEQYF
>TRBV7-9
CSSSLRGREGSPLHF
>TRBV7-3
CASSPQSLAGSPYNEQFF
>TRBV29-1
CSVEGGHNTGELFF
>TRBV5-4
CASSRGGRGETQYF
>TRBV6-1
CAGASGANVLTF
>TRBV7-9
CASGGTQGRDYYGYTF
>TRBV7-2
CASSLNQGRSGNTIYF
>TRBV19
CASIKAGGAYNEQFF
>TRBV11-3
CASSLVSQGEAQETQYF
>TRBV9
CASSPGDPNTEAFF
>TRBV6-5
CASSYSGHRFNEKLFF
>TRBV4-1
CASSQGSGTMNTEAFF
>TRBV11-1
CASSLTNPGTGPHEQYF
>TRBV2
CASSVTSGEFTGELFF
>TRBV9
CASSGDGGDQPQHF
>TRBV7-2
CASSLTSGGVGYTF
>TRBV25-1
CASSESAVTDTQYF
>TRBV5-4
CASSLQQGARTGELFF
>TRBV11-1
CASSGQSNYGYTF
>TRBV28
CATNDRVNTGELFF
>TRBV7-2
CASSSASGDGGYTF
>TRBV4-3
CASSQPPLPEEQYF
>TRBV4-1
CASSQGQGTYEQYF
>TRBV28
CASSLRQGNSNQPQHF
>TRBV6-1
CASSRDIYNSPLHF
>TRBV28
CASREPVGQSSGNTIYF
>TRBV19
CASRITGTTYDSNQPQHF
>TRBV10-3
CAISGARRGTIYF
>TRBV5-1
CASSWTGGNYGYTF
>TRBV2
CASSRLAGGVTGELFF
>TRBV5-4
CASSFTGGEQYF
>TRBV5-8
CASSLATIDQTQYF
>TRBV6-6
CASTSGGSSYNEQFF
>TRBV6-5
CASSSLTGLGSPLHF
>TRBV13
CASSLGPSGGGDTQYF
>TRBV30
CAWRLTGGAYNSPLHF